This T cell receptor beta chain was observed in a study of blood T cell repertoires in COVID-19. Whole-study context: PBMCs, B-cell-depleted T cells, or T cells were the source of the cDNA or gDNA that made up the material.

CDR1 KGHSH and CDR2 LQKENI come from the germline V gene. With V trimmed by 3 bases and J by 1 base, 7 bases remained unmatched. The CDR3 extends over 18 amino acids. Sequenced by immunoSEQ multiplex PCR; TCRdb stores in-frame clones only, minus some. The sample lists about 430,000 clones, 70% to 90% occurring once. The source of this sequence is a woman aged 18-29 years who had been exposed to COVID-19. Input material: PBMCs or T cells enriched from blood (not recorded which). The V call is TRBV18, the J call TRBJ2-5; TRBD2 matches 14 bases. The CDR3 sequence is CASSPLPGTSGGQETQYF. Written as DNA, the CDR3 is TGTGCCAGCTCACCTCTGCCAGGGACTAGCGGGGGCCAAGAGACCCAGTACTTC.